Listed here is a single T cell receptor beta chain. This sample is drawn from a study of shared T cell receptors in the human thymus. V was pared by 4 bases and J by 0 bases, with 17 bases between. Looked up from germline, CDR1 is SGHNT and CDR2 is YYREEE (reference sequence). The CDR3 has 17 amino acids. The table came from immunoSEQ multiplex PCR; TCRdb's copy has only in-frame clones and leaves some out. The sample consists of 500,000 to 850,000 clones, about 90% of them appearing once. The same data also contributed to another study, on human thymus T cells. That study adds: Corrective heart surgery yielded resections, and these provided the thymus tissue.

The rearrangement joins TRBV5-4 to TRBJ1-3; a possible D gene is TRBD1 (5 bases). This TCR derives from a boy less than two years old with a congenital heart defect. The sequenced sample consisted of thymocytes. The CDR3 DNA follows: TGTGCCAGCAGCCCTGATGGGGGGGAAAACTCTGGAAACACCATATATTTT. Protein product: CASSPDGGENSGNTIYF.